These 17 T cell receptor beta chains were sequenced from one sample in a study of identical twins. In TCRdb, the 5' RACE reads were re-called with MiXCR into one record per CDR3 protein. The repertoire has 200,000 to 300,000 distinct CDR3 sequences, over 9.5% of them found once; the top ten carry approximately 11%. The sequenced sample consisted of memory T cells sorted from blood. The receptors stem from a man aged 50 or older in good health.

This clonotype showed up just a few times. V gene TRBV7-3 combines with J gene TRBJ2-5; 7 nucleotides agree with TRBD2. Unmatched junction bases numbered 8, after V lost 2 bases and J lost 5 bases. The germline V gene has CDR1 SGHTA and CDR2 FQGTGA. The CDR3 contains 15 residues. The CDR3 loop is CASSLLGGGPETQYF. In DNA, the CDR3 is TGTGCCAGCAGCTTACTTGGGGGAGGGCCGGAGACCCAGTACTTC.

The sample holds many counts of this clonotype. This chain links TRBV11-2 with TRBJ1-1, with D tentatively TRBD1 (6 bases). The CDR3 runs 12 residues. Germline CDR1 SGHAT, CDR2 FQNNGV. V was shortened by 8 bases and J by 5 bases, with 12 bases between the two germline ends. The DNA for the CDR3 is TGTGCCAGCGAACAGGGTTTTACTGAAGCTTTCTTT. Encoded protein: CASEQGFTEAFF.

This clonotype came up many times. CDR3 sequence (DNA): TGTGCCAGCAGCCACATGGGGACAGGGGCGCGATACAATGAGCAGTTCTTC. It is translated as CASSHMGTGARYNEQFF. The V and J genes are TRBV7-2 and TRBJ2-1, with 10 bases lining up with TRBD1. Germline assignment: CDR1 SGHTA and CDR2 FQGNSA. There are 17 residues in the CDR3. The V segment lost 5 bases and the J segment 4 bases; nucleotides outside the gene matches: 11. Combining the CDR3 with reference TRBV7-2 and TRBJ2-1 gives the whole variable domain GAGVSQSPSNKVTEKGKDVELRCDPISGHTALYWYRQSLGQGLEFLIYFQGNSAPDKSGLPSDRFSAERTGGSVSTLTIQRTQQEDSAVYLCASSHMGTGARYNEQFFGPGTRLTVL.

This clonotype has at least ten counts. The genes are TRBV6-1 and TRBJ2-3; TRBD2 aligns across 9 bases. J gave up 1 base and V 6 bases, and 5 bases lay outside the gene matches. From germline, CDR1 is MNHNS and CDR2 SASEGT. This CDR3 is 15 amino acids long. The CDR3: CASRAGGPGTDTQYF. The DNA of the CDR3 is TGTGCCAGCAGGGCGGGAGGGCCAGGCACAGATACGCAGTATTTT.

This clonotype has more than one count but fewer than ten. This chain connects TRBV30 to TRBJ2-7; 13 nucleotides line up with TRBD2. V was clipped by 4 bases and J by 3 bases; unmatched bases: 12. CDR3 length: 17 residues. Per germline, CDR1 GTSNPN and CDR2 SVGIG (reference sequence). CDR3 in DNA: TGTGCCTGGAACGGACTAGCGGGAGTCGGGTTCCACTACGAGCAGTACTTC. This gives the protein CAWNGLAGVGFHYEQYF. Supplemented by reference TRBV30 and TRBJ2-7, the full variable domain reads SQTIHQWPATLVQPVGSPLSLECTVEGTSNPNLYWYRQAAGRGLQLLFYSVGIGQISSEVPQNLSASRPQDRQFILSSKKLLLSDSGFYLCAWNGLAGVGFHYEQYFGPGTRLTVT.

The sample holds many counts of this clonotype. The rearrangement joins TRBV9 to TRBJ2-5; D gene ambiguous. The CDR3 loop spans 14 amino acids. CDR1 is SGDLS and CDR2 is YYNGEE in the germline V gene. Trimming removed 0 bases at V and 2 bases at J, with 8 bases between. DNA of the CDR3: TGTGCCAGCAGCGTAGATCCGCAACAAGAGACCCAGTACTTC. This sequence encodes CASSVDPQQETQYF.

This clonotype was recorded many times. This chain joins TRBV12-3 or TRBV12-4 and TRBJ1-5; D not certain. Trimming took off 3 bases at V and 4 bases at J, with 7 bases between the two ends. This CDR3 region has 13 residues. As DNA, the CDR3 is TGTGCCAGCAGTTTCCAGCAGAATCAGCCCCAGCATTTT. Translating it yields CASSFQQNQPQHF.

This clonotype was seen at least ten times. This chain joins TRBV12-3 or TRBV12-4 and TRBJ2-3; TRBD2 matches 8 bases. Trimming at V came to 6 bases and at J to 6 bases, leaving 11 bases not matched to a gene. The CDR3 has 15 residues. CDR3 DNA sequence: TGTGCCAGCAGCCTCGAAGCGGGGGTAGGGGATACGCAGTATTTT. The encoded protein is CASSLEAGVGDTQYF.

This clonotype came up many times. DNA of the CDR3: TGTGCCAGCAGCTTTACGGCTAATCAGCCCCAGCATTTT. Protein: CASSFTANQPQHF. The chain is built from TRBV7-2 and TRBJ1-5; no definite D call. CDR1 SGHTA and CDR2 FQGNSA come from the germline V gene. Trimming took 3 bases from V and 4 from J, leaving 7 bases between them. This CDR3 contains 13 residues.

This clonotype was detected only a few times. This sequence joins TRBV12-3 or TRBV12-4 and TRBJ2-5; 11 nucleotides match TRBD1. The length of the CDR3 is 15 residues. Trimming took 1 base from V and 2 from J; bases not matched to a gene: 0. The CDR3 DNA sequence: TGTGCCAGCAGTTTAGGGGACAGGGGGCAAGAGACCCAGTACTTC. Protein product: CASSLGDRGQETQYF.

This clonotype has more than one count but fewer than ten. The genes are TRBV28 and TRBJ1-2; 8 positions agree with TRBD1. Germline V gene sequence: CDR1 MDHEN, CDR2 SYDVKM. The V gene end was trimmed by 5 bases and the J gene end by 1 base; junction bases not matched to a gene: 3. There are 14 residues in the CDR3. The DNA of the CDR3 is TGTGCCAGCAGTGACAGGGGTGGTAACTATGGCTACACCTTC. It codes for CASSDRGGNYGYTF.

The chain uses TRBV5-1 and TRBJ2-7, with 7 bases identical to TRBD1. This CDR3 region has 14 residues. Germline assignment: CDR1 SGHRS and CDR2 YFSETQ. Trimming at V came to 3 bases and at J to 7 bases, leaving 10 bases not matched to a gene. CDR3 sequence: CASSSTGAPREQYF. The CDR3 coding sequence is TGCGCCAGCAGCTCAACAGGGGCCCCCAGGGAGCAGTACTTC. Variable domain in full (rest from reference TRBV5-1 and TRBJ2-7): KAGVTQTPRYLIKTRGQQVTLSCSPISGHRSVSWYQQTPGQGLQFLFEYFSETQRNKGNFPGRFSGRQFSNSRSEMNVSTLELGDSALYLCASSSTGAPREQYFGPGTRLTVT.

This clonotype has a handful of counts. The V and J genes are TRBV10-3 and TRBJ2-2; 8 bases line up with TRBD1. V was pared by 10 bases and J by 4 bases, with 5 bases of the junction left unmatched. Germline V CDR1 and CDR2: ENHRY, SYGVKD. The CDR3 runs to 13 residues. The CDR3 region is CATRDRSTGELFF. DNA of the CDR3: TGTGCCACGAGGGACAGGAGCACCGGGGAGCTGTTTTTT.

This chain uses TRBV3-1 with TRBJ1-1; D gene ambiguous. The CDR3 has 13 amino acids. Germline-derived CDR1 and CDR2 are LGHDT and YNNKEL (reference sequence). Trimming took 1 base from V and 6 from J, leaving 9 bases between them. The CDR3 reads CASSQVVGSEAFF. The CDR3 DNA reads as TGTGCCAGCAGCCAAGTGGTGGGGTCTGAAGCTTTCTTT.

This clonotype came up many times. This rearrangement joins TRBV20-1 to TRBJ2-7; 8 bases match TRBD2. Trimming cost V 6 bases and J 3 bases; bases outside gene matches: 16. Germline loops: CDR1 DFQATT, CDR2 SNEGSKA (reference sequence). The CDR3 sequence is 16 residues long. CDR3 nucleotides: TGCAGTGCGGCCGGGACCCAGCCGACTAGCGTCTACGAGCAGTACTTC. It yields the protein CSAAGTQPTSVYEQYF.

The gene calls are TRBV14 and TRBJ1-1; a weak D match, TRBD1 (6 bases). Germline V lookup: CDR1 SGHDN, CDR2 FVKESK. The CDR3 runs to 14 residues. V gave up 4 bases and J gave up 4 bases, with 13 bases separating them. This CDR3 is CASSRGGWGTEAFF. The CDR3 coding sequence is TGTGCCAGCAGCCGTGGGGGCTGGGGCACTGAAGCTTTCTTT.

Many counts were recorded for this clonotype. V gene TRBV10-3 combines with J gene TRBJ1-6; TRBD1 matches at 7 bases. With V trimmed by 4 bases and J by 8 bases, 8 bases remained unmatched. The CDR3 extends over 15 amino acids. Looked up from germline, CDR1 is ENHRY and CDR2 is SYGVKD. The CDR3 sequence: CAISGNTQGDSPLHF. The CDR3 DNA is TGTGCCATCAGTGGGAACACCCAGGGGGATTCACCCCTCCACTTT.